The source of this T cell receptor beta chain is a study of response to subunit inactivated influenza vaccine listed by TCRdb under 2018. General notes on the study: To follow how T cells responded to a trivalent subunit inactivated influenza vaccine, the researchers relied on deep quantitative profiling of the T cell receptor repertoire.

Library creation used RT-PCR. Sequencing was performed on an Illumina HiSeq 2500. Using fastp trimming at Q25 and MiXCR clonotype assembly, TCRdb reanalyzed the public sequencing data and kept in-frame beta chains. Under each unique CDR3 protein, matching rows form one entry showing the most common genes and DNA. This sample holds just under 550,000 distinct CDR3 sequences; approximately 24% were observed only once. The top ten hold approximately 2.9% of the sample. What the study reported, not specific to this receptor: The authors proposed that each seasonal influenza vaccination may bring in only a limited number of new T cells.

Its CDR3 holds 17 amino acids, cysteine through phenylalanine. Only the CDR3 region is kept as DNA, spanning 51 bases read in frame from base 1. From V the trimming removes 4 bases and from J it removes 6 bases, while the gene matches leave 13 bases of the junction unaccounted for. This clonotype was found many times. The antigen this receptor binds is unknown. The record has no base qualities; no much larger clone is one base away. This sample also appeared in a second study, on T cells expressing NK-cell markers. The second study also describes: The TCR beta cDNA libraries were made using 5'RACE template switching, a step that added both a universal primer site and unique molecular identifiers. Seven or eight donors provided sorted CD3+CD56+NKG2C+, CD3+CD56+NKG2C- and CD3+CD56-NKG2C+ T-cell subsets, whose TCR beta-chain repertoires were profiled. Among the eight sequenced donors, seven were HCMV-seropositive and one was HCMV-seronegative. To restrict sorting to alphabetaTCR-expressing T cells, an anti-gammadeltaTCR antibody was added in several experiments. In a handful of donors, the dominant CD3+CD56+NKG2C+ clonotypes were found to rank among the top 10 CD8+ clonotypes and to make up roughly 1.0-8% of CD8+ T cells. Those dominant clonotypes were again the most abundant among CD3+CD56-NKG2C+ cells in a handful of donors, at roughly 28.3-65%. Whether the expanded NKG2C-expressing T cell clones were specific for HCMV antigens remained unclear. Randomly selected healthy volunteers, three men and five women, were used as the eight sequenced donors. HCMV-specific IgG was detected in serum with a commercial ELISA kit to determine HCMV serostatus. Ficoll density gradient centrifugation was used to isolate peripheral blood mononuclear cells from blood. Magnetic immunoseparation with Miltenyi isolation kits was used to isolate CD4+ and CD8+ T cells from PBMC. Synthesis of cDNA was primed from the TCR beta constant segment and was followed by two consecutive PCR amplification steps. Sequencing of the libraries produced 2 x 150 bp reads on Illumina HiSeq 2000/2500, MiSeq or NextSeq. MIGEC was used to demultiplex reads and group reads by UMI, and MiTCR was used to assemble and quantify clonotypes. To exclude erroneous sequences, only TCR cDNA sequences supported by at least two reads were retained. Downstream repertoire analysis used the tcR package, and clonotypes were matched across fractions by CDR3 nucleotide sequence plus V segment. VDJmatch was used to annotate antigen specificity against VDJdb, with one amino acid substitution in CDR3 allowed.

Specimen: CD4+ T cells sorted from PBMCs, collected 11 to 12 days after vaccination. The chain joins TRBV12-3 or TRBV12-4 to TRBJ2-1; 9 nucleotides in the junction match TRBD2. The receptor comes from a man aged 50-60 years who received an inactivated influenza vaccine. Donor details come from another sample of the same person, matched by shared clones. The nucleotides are TGTGCCAGCAGTTCCAAAGCGGGCGGGAGGGCCGTCAATGAGCAGTTCTTC. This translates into CASSSKAGGRAVNEQFF.